Given below is one TCR beta chain in context. This specimen comes from a study of shared clonotypes between healthy human individuals. Naive CD8 cells lacked CD45RO and underwent positive selection for CCR7, leaving out terminally differentiated effector memory CD45RA+ cells. V lost 0 bases, J lost 1 base, and 22 bases lay in between. Germline-derived CDR1 and CDR2 are SGDLS and YYNGEE. This CDR3 spans 19 amino acids. Assay: immunoSEQ multiplex PCR; the TCRdb copy retains only in-frame clones and omits some. In the table there are approximately 2,000,000 clones, just over 90% of which are singletons. This TCR was sampled from a man between 18 and 35 years old in good health. Some clones in this sample may be carry-over from other donors' samples. The gene calls are TRBV9 and TRBJ1-1; D is uncertain. What was sequenced was naive CD8+ T cells from PBMCs. CDR3 DNA sequence: TGTGCCAGCAGCGTAGGTATCAACCAGCCGGACCTACCGAACACTGAAGCTTTCTTT. Amino acid sequence: CASSVGINQPDLPNTEAFF.